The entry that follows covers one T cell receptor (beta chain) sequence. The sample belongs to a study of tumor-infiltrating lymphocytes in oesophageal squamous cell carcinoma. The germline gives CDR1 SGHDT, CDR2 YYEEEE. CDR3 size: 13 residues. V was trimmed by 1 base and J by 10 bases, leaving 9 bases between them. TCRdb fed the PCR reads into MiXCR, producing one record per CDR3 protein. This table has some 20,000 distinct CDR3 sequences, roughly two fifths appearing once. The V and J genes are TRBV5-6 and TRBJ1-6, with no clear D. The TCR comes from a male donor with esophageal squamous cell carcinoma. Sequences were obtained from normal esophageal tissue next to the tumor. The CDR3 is CASSLKLGSPLHF. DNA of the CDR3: TGTGCCAGCAGCTTGAAGTTGGGGTCACCCCTCCACTTT.